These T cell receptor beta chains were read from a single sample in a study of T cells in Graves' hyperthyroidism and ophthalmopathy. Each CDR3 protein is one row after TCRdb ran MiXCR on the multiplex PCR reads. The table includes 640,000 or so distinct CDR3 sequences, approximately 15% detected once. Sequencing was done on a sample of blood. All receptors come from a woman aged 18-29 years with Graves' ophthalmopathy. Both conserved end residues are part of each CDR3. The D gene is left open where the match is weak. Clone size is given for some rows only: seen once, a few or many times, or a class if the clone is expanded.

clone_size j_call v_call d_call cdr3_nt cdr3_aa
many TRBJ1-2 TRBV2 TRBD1 TGTGCCAGCAGTGAATCCGGACAGGGAGGCTACACCTTC CASSESGQGGYTF
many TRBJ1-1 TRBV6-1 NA TGTGCCAGCAGCCGCACATCGGACACTGAAGCTTTCTTT CASSRTSDTEAFF
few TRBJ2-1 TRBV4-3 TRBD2 TGCGCCAGCAGCCAACGGACTAGTTTCTACAATGAGCAGTTCTTC CASSQRTSFYNEQFF
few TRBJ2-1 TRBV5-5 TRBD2 TGTGCCAGCAGCCGGATCCCGGGACTAGCGGGAGTCCATGAGCAGTTCTTC CASSRIPGLAGVHEQFF
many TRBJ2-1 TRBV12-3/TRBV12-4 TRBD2 TGTGCCAGCAGTTCGGGACTAGCGGGAAACAATGAGCAGTTCTTC CASSSGLAGNNEQFF
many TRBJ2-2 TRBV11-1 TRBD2 TGTGCCAGCAGCATACCGGGACTAGCGGGAGGAAACACCGGGGAGCTGTTTTTT CASSIPGLAGGNTGELFF
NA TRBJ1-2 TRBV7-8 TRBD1 TGTGCCAGCAGCGGGACCCGGGACAGGGTCAACTATGGCTACACCTTC CASSGTRDRVNYGYTF
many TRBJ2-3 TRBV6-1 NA TGTGCCAGCAGTGAAAGAAGTCAGCTCACAGATACGCAGTATTTT CASSERSQLTDTQYF
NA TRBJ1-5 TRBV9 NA TGCGCCAGAGGGGGGGGCCGCAATCAGCCCCAGCATTTT CARGGGRNQPQHF
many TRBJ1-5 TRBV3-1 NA TGTGCCAGCAGCCACCAGGACAGCAATCAGCCCCAGCATTTT CASSHQDSNQPQHF
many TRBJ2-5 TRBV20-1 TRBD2 TGCAGTGCTATAGGGACTAGCGGGAGACGAGATGAGACCCAGTACTTC CSAIGTSGRRDETQYF
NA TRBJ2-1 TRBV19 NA TGTGCCAGTAGTATAGATCTCCAGGGCCCCCTCTACAATGAGCAGTTCTTC CASSIDLQGPLYNEQFF
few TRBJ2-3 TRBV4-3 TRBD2 TGCGCCAGCGGACATTTAGGGCGGGGGATCACAGATACGCAGTATTTT CASGHLGRGITDTQYF
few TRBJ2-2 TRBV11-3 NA TGTGCCAGCAGCACCGGGCCCACTCCCGGGGAGCTGTTTTTT CASSTGPTPGELFF
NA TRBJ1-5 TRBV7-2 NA TGTGCCAGCAGCTTAGGGTCTGGGGGGGCTCAGCCCCAGCATTTT CASSLGSGGAQPQHF
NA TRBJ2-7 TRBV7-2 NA TGTGCCAGCAGCCCCCTCCCTAAAGGGAGCTCGAGTGAGCAGTACTTC CASSPLPKGSSSEQYF
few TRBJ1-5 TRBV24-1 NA TGTGCCACCGGACGGTCGGGGAATCAGCCCCAGCATTTT CATGRSGNQPQHF
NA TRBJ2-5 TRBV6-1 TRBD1 TGTGCCAGTACCGGGACAGGGTCGGTAGAGACCCAGTACTTC CASTGTGSVETQYF
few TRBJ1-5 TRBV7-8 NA TGTGCCAGCCGCGGTTGGGGGAACAATCAGCCCCAGCATTTT CASRGWGNNQPQHF
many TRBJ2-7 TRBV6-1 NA TGTGCCAGCAGTGAACAGCCAGTTACCTACGAGCAGTACTTC CASSEQPVTYEQYF